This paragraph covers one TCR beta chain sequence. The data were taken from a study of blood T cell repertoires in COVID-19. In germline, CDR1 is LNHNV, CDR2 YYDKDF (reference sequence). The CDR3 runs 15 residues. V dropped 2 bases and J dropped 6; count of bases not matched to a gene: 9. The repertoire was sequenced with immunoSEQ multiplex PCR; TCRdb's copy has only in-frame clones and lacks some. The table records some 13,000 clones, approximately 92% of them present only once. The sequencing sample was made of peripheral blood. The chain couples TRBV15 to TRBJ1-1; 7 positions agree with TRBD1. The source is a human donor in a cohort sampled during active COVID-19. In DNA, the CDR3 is TGTGCCACCAGCAGATTCCTTACGACAGGGCCTGAAGCTTTCTTT. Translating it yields CATSRFLTTGPEAFF.